A selection of T cell receptor beta chains follows, all from one sample in a study of T cells in Graves' hyperthyroidism and ophthalmopathy. TCRdb reprocessed the multiplex PCR reads via MiXCR and lists one record per CDR3 protein. The sample holds approximately 560,000 distinct CDR3 sequences; around 46% are singletons and the top ten take 8.2%. Sequences were obtained from peripheral blood or thyroid tissue (not recorded which). These TCRs come from a young woman with Graves' hyperthyroidism. The CDR3 runs from the conserved cysteine through the conserved F or W. The order of the fields is V gene, D gene, clone size, J gene, CDR3 protein, CDR3 DNA. A D gene is named only where the DNA matches it firmly. Some rows mark clone size as missing; the rest say once, few, many or name a class of expanded clone.

>TRBV7-9|NA|NA|TRBJ1-1
CASSLGGSKFF
TGTGCCAGCAGCTTGGGGGGGTCGAAGTTCTTT
>TRBV27|NA|NA|TRBJ2-7
CASMYLYEQYF
TGTGCCAGCATGTACCTCTACGAGCAGTACTTC
>TRBV14|NA|few|TRBJ2-7
CASSQNPGTGADEQYF
TGTGCCAGCAGCCAAAACCCCGGGACTGGGGCGGACGAGCAGTACTTC
>TRBV7-2|NA|few|TRBJ2-7
CASSLGIGGYEQYF
TGTGCCAGCAGCTTAGGTATAGGGGGTTACGAGCAGTACTTC
>TRBV2|NA|many|TRBJ1-3
CASSESRNTIYF
TGTGCCAGCAGTGAGTCGAGAAACACCATATATTTT
>TRBV2|NA|few|TRBJ2-7
CASSGRQSYEQYF
TGTGCCAGCAGTGGCCGACAATCCTACGAGCAGTACTTC
>TRBV11-1|TRBD1|NA|TRBJ2-7
CASSRRTGGPISYEQYF
TGTGCCAGCAGCAGACGGACAGGGGGCCCCATCTCCTACGAGCAGTACTTC
>TRBV24-1|TRBD2|NA|TRBJ2-1
CATEGTSGRNEQFF
TGTGCCACAGAAGGGACTAGCGGGAGGAATGAGCAGTTCTTC
>TRBV10-3|NA|few|TRBJ1-1
CANPVTNTEAFF
TGTGCTAACCCAGTGACGAACACTGAAGCTTTCTTT
>TRBV7-6|NA|NA|TRBJ2-7
CASSIYSGGDEQYF
TGTGCCAGCTCGATATACTCTGGCGGGGACGAGCAGTACTTC
>TRBV7-2|NA|many|TRBJ2-7
CASSFSGPEQYF
TGTGCCAGCAGCTTTTCAGGGCCCGAGCAGTACTTC
>TRBV12-5|NA|NA|TRBJ1-1
CASGLGRNTEAFF
TGTGCTAGTGGTTTGGGCAGGAACACTGAAGCTTTCTTT
>TRBV14|NA|few|TRBJ2-7
CASSPSTFYEQYF
TGTGCCAGCAGCCCCTCGACATTCTACGAGCAGTACTTC
>TRBV9|NA|NA|TRBJ1-1
CASSHPGAEAFF
TGTGCCAGCAGCCACCCCGGGGCTGAAGCTTTCTTT
>TRBV12-3/TRBV12-4|TRBD1|NA|TRBJ1-1
CASSLALAQGLDTEAFF
TGTGCCAGCAGTTTAGCGCTCGCACAGGGGCTGGACACTGAAGCTTTCTTT
>TRBV7-9|NA|few|TRBJ1-5
CASSLYGGYSNQPQHF
TGTGCCAGCAGCTTGTACGGGGGGTATAGCAATCAGCCCCAGCATTTT
>TRBV2|TRBD1|many|TRBJ2-5
CASKAGGIETQYF
TGTGCCAGCAAAGCAGGGGGCATAGAGACCCAGTACTTC
>TRBV7-2|TRBD1|NA|TRBJ2-3
CASSEDRGGPDTQYF
TGTGCCAGCAGCGAAGACAGGGGTGGTCCAGATACGCAGTATTTT
>TRBV10-3|TRBD1|few|TRBJ1-1
CASLDRGRFTEAFF
TGTGCCTCCCTAGACAGGGGGCGGTTCACTGAAGCTTTCTTT
>TRBV2|NA|NA|TRBJ2-3
CASRGLGTDTQYF
TGTGCCAGCAGGGGACTTGGGACAGATACGCAGTATTTT
>TRBV10-3|NA|few|TRBJ1-1
CASKARGTEAFF
TGTGCCAGCAAAGCTAGGGGCACTGAAGCTTTCTTT
>TRBV7-2|TRBD2|NA|TRBJ2-5
CASSLVTGGRETQDF
TGTGCCAGCAGCTTAGTAACGGGAGGGAGAGAGACCCAGGACTTC
>TRBV9|TRBD2|NA|TRBJ2-5
CASSLGRLAGGETQYF
TGTGCCAGCAGCCTTGGCCGACTAGCGGGAGGAGAGACCCAGTACTTC
>TRBV29-1|TRBD1|NA|TRBJ1-1
CSVGLYRGGYTEAFF
TGCAGCGTTGGCTTATACAGGGGGGGCTACACTGAAGCTTTCTTT
>TRBV24-1|NA|once|TRBJ2-5
CATSDQDGQETQYF
TGTGCCACCAGTGACCAAGACGGTCAAGAGACCCAGTACTTC
>TRBV11-2|NA|few|TRBJ2-7
CASSLRSGENYEQYF
TGCGCCAGCAGCCTTAGATCGGGGGAGAACTACGAGCAGTACTTC
>TRBV7-6|NA|NA|TRBJ1-2
CASSLKQGGYTF
TGTGCCAGCAGTTTGAAACAGGGCGGCTACACCTTC
>TRBV15|TRBD1|once|TRBJ1-6
CATSRPATGGSPLHF
TGTGCCACCAGCAGACCTGCGACAGGGGGTTCACCCCTCCACTTT
>TRBV7-2|TRBD1|once|TRBJ1-1
CASSLSKTGLTEAFF
TGTGCCAGCAGCTTATCCAAGACAGGGCTCACTGAAGCTTTCTTT
>TRBV19|NA|NA|TRBJ2-5
CASSIKTFQETQYF
TGTGCCAGTAGTATTAAGACTTTCCAAGAGACCCAGTACTTC
>TRBV15|NA|many|TRBJ1-1
CATSRSREDTEAFF
TGTGCCACCAGCAGGTCCAGGGAGGACACTGAAGCTTTCTTT
>TRBV9|NA|few|TRBJ2-7
CASSVGPGTEFYEQYF
TGTGCCAGCAGCGTAGGGCCGGGGACGGAGTTCTACGAGCAGTACTTC
>TRBV29-1|TRBD1|NA|TRBJ1-1
CSRQGAGTEAFF
TGCAGTCGACAGGGGGCTGGCACTGAAGCTTTCTTT
>TRBV7-6|TRBD1|NA|TRBJ2-7
CASVGTASYEQYF
TGTGCCAGCGTCGGGACAGCCTCCTACGAGCAGTACTTC
>TRBV7-9|NA|NA|TRBJ1-4
CASSLSRQRNEKLFF
TGTGCCAGCAGCTTAAGTCGACAGCGTAATGAAAAACTGTTTTTT
>TRBV7-8|NA|NA|TRBJ1-2
CASSQQGAHGYTF
TGTGCCAGCAGCCAACAGGGTGCGCATGGCTACACCTTC
>TRBV7-8|NA|NA|TRBJ2-7
CASSLPPTPSYGQYF
TGTGCCAGCAGCTTACCCCCCACCCCTTCCTACGGGCAGTACTTC
>TRBV24-1|NA|NA|TRBJ1-5
CATSFGGQPQHF
TGTGCCACCAGTTTCGGTGGGCAGCCCCAGCATTTT
>TRBV6-6|NA|NA|TRBJ1-2
CASMAQGGDGYTF
TGTGCCAGCATGGCACAGGGCGGTGATGGCTACACCTTC
>TRBV25-1|TRBD1|NA|TRBJ1-1
CASTPSGTVNTEAFF
TGTGCCAGCACGCCATCCGGGACAGTCAACACTGAAGCTTTCTTT
>TRBV5-1|NA|NA|TRBJ1-2
CASSLAPGQTYGYTF
TGCGCCAGCAGCTTGGCACCTGGACAGACCTATGGCTACACCTTC
>TRBV7-2|NA|few|TRBJ1-1
CASSFQGDPEAFF
TGTGCCAGCAGCTTCCAAGGGGACCCGGAGGCTTTCTTT
>TRBV20-1|TRBD1|NA|TRBJ1-2
CSASTGGGYTF
TGCAGTGCTAGTACAGGGGGTGGCTACACCTTC
>TRBV9|TRBD1|NA|TRBJ1-4
CASTQGAQTNEKLFF
TGTGCCAGCACACAGGGGGCGCAAACTAATGAAAAACTGTTTTTT
>TRBV15|TRBD1|NA|TRBJ2-7
CASGQGDGESYEQYF
TGTGCGTCGGGACAGGGGGACGGAGAGTCCTACGAGCAGTACTTC
>TRBV20-1|NA|NA|TRBJ2-6
CSARTSGANVLTF
TGCAGTGCTAGGACCTCTGGGGCCAACGTCCTGACTTTC
>TRBV7-8|TRBD1|NA|TRBJ1-6
CASSHLPGQAHSPLHF
TGTGCCAGCAGCCATCTGCCGGGACAGGCGCACTCACCCCTCCACTTT
>TRBV19|NA|NA|TRBJ1-2
CAALPTGTYGYTF
TGTGCCGCCCTCCCCACAGGCACCTATGGCTACACCTTC
>TRBV7-3|TRBD1|NA|TRBJ1-2
CASSEGTGLGYGYTF
TGTGCCAGCAGTGAAGGGACAGGGTTGGGCTATGGCTACACCTTC